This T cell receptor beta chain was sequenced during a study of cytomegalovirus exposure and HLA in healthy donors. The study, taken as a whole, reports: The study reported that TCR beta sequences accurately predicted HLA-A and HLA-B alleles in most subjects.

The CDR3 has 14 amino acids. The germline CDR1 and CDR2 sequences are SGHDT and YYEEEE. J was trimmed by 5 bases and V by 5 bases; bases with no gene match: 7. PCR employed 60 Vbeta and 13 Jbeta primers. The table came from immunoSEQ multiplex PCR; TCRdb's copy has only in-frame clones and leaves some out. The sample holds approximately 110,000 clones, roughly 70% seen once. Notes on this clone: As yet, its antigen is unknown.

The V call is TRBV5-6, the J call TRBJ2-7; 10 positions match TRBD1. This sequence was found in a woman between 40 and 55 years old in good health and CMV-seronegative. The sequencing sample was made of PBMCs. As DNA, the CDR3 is TGTGCCAGCAGGGCGACAGGGGGCCTCAACGAGCAGTACTTC. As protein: CASRATGGLNEQYF.